This entry lists 12 T cell receptor beta chains sequenced from one sample in a study of T cells after yellow fever vaccination. Via MiXCR, TCRdb re-called the 5' RACE reads, giving one row per CDR3 protein. The sample has 610,000 or so distinct CDR3 sequences, 9% to 15% seen once; the top ten hold approximately 15%. The sequencing here drew on PBMCs, taken on the day of the yellow fever booster vaccination. The receptors originated from a man aged 25 to 45 who received the YFV17D yellow fever vaccine.

The rearrangement uses TRBV6-5 and TRBJ2-3; the D is unclear. V lost 0 bases, J lost 1 base, and 11 bases lay in between. The CDR3 sequence is 16 residues long. Germline CDR1 is MNHEY and CDR2 is SVGAGI. The CDR3 DNA reads TGTGCCAGCAGTTACTCCGGACGACACCGCACAGATACGCAGTATTTT. It yields the protein CASSYSGRHRTDTQYF.

The chain couples TRBV5-1 to TRBJ1-1, with D possibly TRBD1 on 6 matching bases. The CDR3 runs 17 residues. V was pared by 4 bases and J by 4 bases, with 23 bases between. CDR1 is SGHRS and CDR2 is YFSETQ in the germline V gene. CDR3 amino acids: CASSAGATGTAATEAFF. In nucleotides, the CDR3 is TGCGCCAGCAGCGCGGGGGCGACGGGGACGGCCGCCACTGAAGCTTTCTTT.

This clonotype was detected only a few times. This chain connects TRBV24-1 to TRBJ2-7; TRBD2 agrees at 9 bases. CDR3 size: 15 residues. Germline values: CDR1 KGHDR, CDR2 SFDVKD. After removal of 3 bases from V and 3 bases from J, the junction contained 5 bases not matched to a gene. DNA for the CDR3: TGTGCCACCAGTGATCCTCTAGCGGGGATCTACGAGCAGTACTTC. The encoded protein is CATSDPLAGIYEQYF.

The CDR3 nucleotides are TGTGCCAGCGGTCTCGGGGGGGTGGCCTACAATGAGCAGTTCTTC. Translation: CASGLGGVAYNEQFF. This chain joins TRBV27 and TRBJ2-1, with 8 bases identical to TRBD2. J lost 2 bases, V lost 8 bases, and 8 bases had no gene match. CDR1 is MNHEY, CDR2 SMNVEV, per germline (reference sequence). This CDR3 is 15 amino acids long.

The V gene is TRBV2, the J gene TRBJ2-1; possibly TRBD1 for D (6 bases). There are 13 residues in the CDR3. V dropped 3 bases and J dropped 9 bases, with 12 bases sitting between them. Germline CDR1 SNHLY, CDR2 FYNNEI. DNA of the CDR3: TGTGCCAGCAGTGAGTGGGGGCCCGGTGAGCAGTTCTTC. Protein: CASSEWGPGEQFF.

The chain uses TRBV29-1 and TRBJ1-5; tentative D call: TRBD1 (5 bases). CDR3 length: 13 residues. V was cut by 4 bases and J by 11 bases, with 18 bases left in between. Per germline, CDR1 SQVTM and CDR2 ANQGSEA. CDR3 protein: CSVGGGRGLAQHF. CDR3 coding DNA: TGCAGCGTTGGGGGGGGTAGGGGATTGGCCCAGCATTTT.

This clonotype was found a few times. The rearrangement links TRBV30 to TRBJ2-3; D gene ambiguous. The tail of the sequence fits TRBJ1-5 better, so the J call may be wrong. The CDR3 runs 16 residues. CDR1 and CDR2 (germline): GTSNPN, SVGIG (reference sequence). The CDR3 nucleotides are TGTGCCTGGAGTGGAGGGCCTAGCGGGTTCCCAGATACGCAGCATTTT. Its protein product is CAWSGGPSGFPDTQHF.

The rearrangement joins TRBV6-5 to TRBJ2-3; D is unclear. CDR3 length: 13 amino acids. Germline loops: CDR1 MNHEY, CDR2 SVGAGI. V lost 2 bases, J lost 2 bases, and 5 bases lay in between. The CDR3 loop reads CASSYISTDTQYF. The CDR3 DNA is TGTGCCAGCAGTTACATCTCCACAGATACGCAGTATTTT.

Only a few counts were recorded for this clonotype. The chain combines TRBV2 with TRBJ2-5; the D gene is possibly TRBD1 (6 bases). Germline V gives CDR1 SNHLY, CDR2 FYNNEI. The V gene lost 8 bases and the J gene lost 4 bases, with 17 bases spanning the gap. The CDR3 totals 14 residues. The DNA for the CDR3 is TGTGCCAGCCCTGACCGCACAGGGCTAGAGACCCAGTACTTC. It encodes CASPDRTGLETQYF.

The chain joins TRBV7-2 to TRBJ1-1, with D unresolved. The CDR3 contains 14 residues. Germline V CDR1 and CDR2: SGHTA, FQGNSA. Trimming removed 1 base at V and 0 bases at J, with 6 bases between. The CDR3 reads CASSLGFMNTEAFF. DNA for the CDR3: TGTGCCAGCAGCTTAGGGTTTATGAACACTGAAGCTTTCTTT.

In its sample, this clonotype was seen a few times. This sequence joins TRBV6-5 and TRBJ2-7; D tentatively fits TRBD1 or TRBD2 (5 bases each). The CDR3 sequence is 14 residues long. The V gene's germline CDR1 is MNHEY and CDR2 SVGAGI. V lost 4 bases and J lost 4, with 14 bases in between. The CDR3 DNA reads TGTGCCAGCAGTTCTGGGACGGTAACGTACGAGCAGTACTTC. Translated, it gives CASSSGTVTYEQYF.

This chain links TRBV10-3 with TRBJ2-3; TRBD2 might be the D (7 bases). In germline, CDR1 is ENHRY, CDR2 SYGVKD. The CDR3 consists of 13 residues. V lost 8 bases and J lost 1, with 10 bases in between. Here the CDR3 reads CAIGGAGTDTQYF. DNA of the CDR3: TGTGCCATCGGGGGGGCGGGCACAGATACGCAGTATTTT.